These 21 T cell receptor beta chains originate from one sample sequenced in a study of T cell repertoires in cytomegalovirus infection. MiXCR, applied by TCRdb to the reads, yields one record per CDR3 protein. This sample has 250,000 to 300,000 distinct CDR3 sequences, with 17% found just once. The sample was CD8+ T cells from PBMCs. The receptor set was obtained from a human donor in good health (CMV status not recorded). Some clones in this sample may be carry-over from other donors' samples.

This clonotype was seen many times. This chain links TRBV11-2 with TRBJ2-3; 9 nucleotides match TRBD2. The CDR3 runs 16 residues. The junction had 8 bases not matched to a gene; V was cut back by 5 bases and J by 2 bases. CDR1 is SGHAT and CDR2 is FQNNGV in the germline V gene. In nucleotides, the CDR3 is TGTGCCAGCAGCCGTAGCGGGGGAACTCTCACAGATACGCAGTATTTT. The encoded protein is CASSRSGGTLTDTQYF.

The chain is built from TRBV20-1 and TRBJ2-7, with TRBD2 identical over 8 bases. Per the germline V gene, CDR1 is DFQATT and CDR2 is SNEGSKA (reference sequence). After removal of 0 bases from V and 3 bases from J, the junction contained 1 base not matched to a gene. The CDR3 extends over 13 amino acids. The CDR3, as DNA: TGCAGTGCTAGAGATGCGGGGGGCTACGAGCAGTACTTC. It yields the protein CSARDAGGYEQYF.

This clonotype was seen a few times. The rearrangement joins TRBV28 to TRBJ2-1, with D perhaps TRBD1 (5 bases). Germline V gives CDR1 MDHEN, CDR2 SYDVKM. This CDR3 region has 13 residues. The germline V and J ends were trimmed by 8 bases and 7 bases, with 15 bases remaining between them. The CDR3 protein is CASQGTVGNEQFF. The CDR3 DNA is TGTGCCAGCCAGGGAACAGTCGGGAATGAGCAGTTCTTC.

This clonotype was detected a few times. The rearrangement joins TRBV20-1 to TRBJ2-1, with unresolved D. Germline V lookup: CDR1 DFQATT, CDR2 SNEGSKA (reference sequence). V dropped 3 bases and J dropped 6 bases, with 15 bases sitting between them. The CDR3 has 14 residues. The CDR3 here is CSASLLEHGNEQFF. The CDR3 DNA is TGCAGTGCTAGTCTCTTAGAGCATGGCAATGAGCAGTTCTTC.

This chain links TRBV6-2 or TRBV6-3 with TRBJ1-5, with TRBD1 matching 7 bases. J lost 13 bases, V lost 2 bases, and 2 bases had no gene match. This CDR3 is built from 11 residues. The germline V gene has CDR1 MNHEY and CDR2 SVGEGT. The CDR3 bases are TGTGCCAGCAGTTACCCGGGACAGCAGCATTTT. Its protein product is CASSYPGQQHF.

V gene TRBV12-3 or TRBV12-4 combines with J gene TRBJ2-7; perhaps TRBD2 as D (5 bases). There are 13 residues in the CDR3. The germline V and J ends were trimmed by 1 base and 3 bases, with 7 bases remaining between them. The CDR3 sequence: CASSLVGVYEQYF. The CDR3 nucleotides are TGTGCCAGCAGTTTAGTCGGGGTCTACGAGCAGTACTTC.

Worth noting for this clonotype: Since no conserved phenylalanine or tryptophan closes the CDR3, a read error is the likely cause. The V call is TRBV5-1, the J call TRBJ2-3; D call uncertain. CDR3 length: 14 residues. Germline V gene lookup returns CDR1 SGHRS and CDR2 YFSETQ. The CDR3 region is CASSLTRPPDTQYS. DNA of the CDR3: TGCGCAAGCAGCTTGACACGGCCCCCAGATACGCAGTATTCT.

The chain combines TRBV7-8 with TRBJ1-3; possible D gene TRBD1, 6 bases. The CDR3 length is 14 residues. V lost 4 bases to trimming and J lost 6 bases, with 13 bases between them. CDR1 is SGHVS and CDR2 is FQNEAQ in the germline V gene. The CDR3 loop reads CASSSGGGENTIYF. CDR3 in DNA: TGTGCCAGCAGCTCCGGAGGGGGAGAAAACACCATATATTTT.

This clonotype was counted ten times or more. The chain has TRBV11-2 and TRBJ2-1, with D perhaps matching TRBD2 (6 bases). The CDR3 totals 15 residues. Trimming shortened V by 6 bases and J by 1 base, and 13 bases separated the two germline ends. Per germline, CDR1 SGHAT and CDR2 FQNNGV. CDR3: CASSSGLLSYNEQFF. The CDR3 bases are TGTGCCAGCAGTTCGGGACTTTTGTCCTACAATGAGCAGTTCTTC.

In its sample, this clonotype was seen a few times. In nucleotides, the CDR3 is TGTGCCAGCAAACTCTATGAACGTGGCCCCGAAAAACTGTTTTTT. Translated: CASKLYERGPEKLFF. V is TRBV6-6 and J is TRBJ1-4; D call uncertain. Germline assignment: CDR1 MNHNY and CDR2 SVGAGI (reference sequence). V was pared by 7 bases and J by 8 bases, with 20 bases between. The CDR3 length is 15 residues.

The CDR3 sequence is CSAINRDSSYEQYF. CDR3 DNA: TGCAGTGCTATAAACCGGGACAGTTCGTACGAGCAGTACTTC. The rearrangement links TRBV20-1 to TRBJ2-7, with 7 bases identical to TRBD1. CDR3 length: 14 residues. CDR1 is DFQATT and CDR2 is SNEGSKA in the germline V gene (reference sequence). The J segment lost 4 bases and the V segment lost 4 bases, leaving 10 bases of the junction unmatched.

Only a few counts were recorded for this clonotype. This chain links TRBV2 with TRBJ2-7, with 9 bases lining up with TRBD2. The CDR3 contains 15 residues. V shed 7 bases, J shed 4 bases, and the junction held 11 bases outside the gene matches. In germline, CDR1 is SNHLY, CDR2 FYNNEI. CDR3 protein: CASKGESGGLYEQYF. As DNA, the CDR3 is TGTGCCAGCAAAGGGGAGAGCGGGGGGCTGTACGAGCAGTACTTC.

This clonotype was counted a few times. This rearrangement joins TRBV7-9 to TRBJ2-2; tentatively, D is TRBD1 (6 bases). Germline loops: CDR1 SEHNR, CDR2 FQNEAQ (reference sequence). V lost 4 bases and J 3 bases, leaving 12 bases between the germline ends. The CDR3 has 15 residues. CDR3 sequence reads: CASSSIEGDTGELFF. The CDR3 DNA reads as TGTGCCAGCAGCTCGATTGAGGGGGACACCGGGGAGCTGTTTTTT.

This clonotype was recorded many times. The chain employs TRBV7-3 and TRBJ2-2, with a possible D match to TRBD2 (5 bases). CDR1 is SGHTA and CDR2 is FQGTGA in the germline V gene. The length of the CDR3 is 12 residues. V was clipped by 6 bases and J by 7 bases, with 9 bases between them. The chain's CDR3 is CASRSAGGELFF. DNA for the CDR3: TGTGCCAGCAGGTCCGCGGGCGGGGAGCTGTTTTTT.

This clonotype was recorded at least ten times. The V and J genes are TRBV6-5 and TRBJ2-7, with a tentative D call TRBD2 (6 bases). The germline CDR1 and CDR2 sequences are MNHEY and SVGAGI. V lost 2 bases and J 4 bases, leaving 15 bases between the germline ends. This CDR3 contains 15 residues. The CDR3 region is CASSYGGAAKYEQYF. CDR3 sequence (DNA): TGTGCCAGCAGTTACGGAGGGGCGGCAAAGTACGAGCAGTACTTC.

This clonotype was counted between two and nine times. J is TRBJ2-7 and V is TRBV6-5; D is possibly TRBD1 or TRBD2 (5 bases each). CDR3 size: 16 residues. CDR1 and CDR2 from the germline V gene are MNHEY and SVGAGI. V lost 0 bases to trimming and J lost 0 bases, with 12 bases between them. CDR3 protein: CASSYSSWDGSYEQYF. CDR3 coding DNA: TGTGCCAGCAGTTACTCCTCATGGGACGGCTCCTACGAGCAGTACTTC.

This clonotype was counted between two and nine times. The chain has TRBV11-2 and TRBJ1-1; weak D call: TRBD1 (6 bases). Germline V gene sequence: CDR1 SGHAT, CDR2 FQNNGV. The CDR3 length is 15 residues. The V gene lost 3 bases and the J gene lost 2 bases, with 13 bases spanning the gap. In DNA form, the CDR3 reads TGTGCCAGCAGCTTTAGGGGGGGGGGAAACACTGAAGCTTTCTTT. This codes for CASSFRGGGNTEAFF.

The sample holds many counts of this clonotype. The J gene is TRBJ1-1, the V gene TRBV12-3 or TRBV12-4; D ambiguous. This CDR3 contains 13 residues. V was shortened by 4 bases and J by 4 bases, with 10 bases between the two germline ends. CDR3 sequence: CASSSRPVTEAFF. Here the CDR3 DNA reads TGTGCCAGCAGTTCCCGGCCGGTCACTGAAGCTTTCTTT.

The table lists this clonotype with many counts. The chain combines TRBV7-2 with TRBJ1-6; D might be TRBD1 (5 bases). This CDR3 has 14 amino acids. Germline V gene sequence: CDR1 SGHTA, CDR2 FQGNSA. Trimming left V 2 bases short and J 8 bases short, with 10 bases between. CDR3 sequence reads: CASSLPIQDSPLHF. For the CDR3, the DNA is TGTGCCAGCAGCTTACCTATACAGGATTCACCCCTCCACTTT.

The chain carries TRBV6-6 and TRBJ2-7; 8 bases match TRBD1. The V gene end was trimmed by 0 bases and the J gene end by 2 bases; junction bases not matched to a gene: 3. Germline assignment: CDR1 MNHNY and CDR2 SVGAGI (reference sequence). The length of the CDR3 is 15 residues. This CDR3 reads CASSYSRDRPYEQYF. The DNA for the CDR3 is TGTGCCAGCAGTTACTCCAGGGACAGGCCCTACGAGCAGTACTTC.

Concerning this clonotype itself: Relative to the germline gene, one junction end is altered; a read error may explain this. The chain combines TRBV11-2 with TRBJ2-2; the D is unclear. Germline-derived CDR1 and CDR2 are SGHAT and FQNNGV. This CDR3 spans 17 amino acids. The DNA for the CDR3 is TGTGCCAGCAGCTTAGGGGGTTACCCCACGAACACCGAGGAGCTGTTTTTT. Its translation: CASSLGGYPTNTEELFF.